This entry is about one T cell receptor beta chain. Its antigen remains undetermined. No clone much larger than this one lies a single base away; base qualities are absent. This entry is derived from a study of T cell changes during pregnancy in multiple sclerosis (dated by TCRdb to about 2019). For context, the study as a whole: In women with multiple sclerosis, the researchers looked at how the T cell repertoire shifted as pregnancy progressed.

Library creation used the immunoSEQ multiplex PCR assay. TCRdb holds this immuneACCESS table with in-frame rearrangements only. Some clones are missing; in checked studies, unresolved V genes explain under half, and the rest has no known cause. This sample lists tens of thousands of clones; roughly 88% were detected once. Roughly 1.5% of the sample is taken by the ten largest. Relative to germline, V is missing 1 base and J is missing 0 bases, with 3 bases of the junction outside any gene match. Spanning cysteine to phenylalanine, the CDR3 consists of 16 amino acids. The sequence is cut down to CDR3 DNA, 48 bases in frame from base 1. CDR1 is given as SGHRS and CDR2 as YFSETQ, both from the germline V gene.

Sequences were derived from peripheral blood, sampled in the third trimester of pregnancy. This TCR came from a female donor with multiple sclerosis, enrolled in a pregnancy study. The rearrangement joined TRBV5-1 to TRBJ1-1; the central 10 bases match TRBD1. The CDR3 region has the sequence CASSLLGQGLNTEAFF. The nucleotide sequence reads TGCGCCAGCAGCTTGCTGGGACAGGGGTTGAACACTGAAGCTTTCTTT.